This entry lists 3 T cell receptor beta chains sequenced from one sample in a study of CD8 T cells in Susac syndrome. RNA was extracted with the RNeasy kit, and a quantity of 0.5 to 1 ug was reverse transcribed using random hexamers. Using its own MiXCR run on the immunoSEQ multiplex PCR reads, TCRdb lists one record per CDR3 protein. The sample lists 150,000 to 200,000 distinct CDR3 sequences; approximately 93% were seen once. The sample comprised CD4+ T cells from PBMCs. These receptors came from a human donor in good health.

The V gene is TRBV5-6, the J gene TRBJ1-3, with 10 bases lining up with TRBD1. Germline CDR1 and CDR2: SGHDT and YYEEEE. This CDR3 is built from 15 residues. Trimming took 4 bases from V and 1 from J; bases not matched to a gene: 2. In DNA, the CDR3 is TGTGCCAGCAGCCGGGACAGGGGTTCTGGAAACACCATATATTTT. This gives the protein CASSRDRGSGNTIYF.

The CDR3 region has the DNA TGTGCCAGCAGCTCAACAGGGACGCGTAACACCATATATTTT. Residues: CASSSTGTRNTIYF. V and J are TRBV7-2 and TRBJ1-3, with D tentatively TRBD1 (6 bases). Germline CDR1 reads SGHTA; CDR2 reads FQGNSA. Trimming took off 4 bases at V and 7 bases at J, with 14 bases between the two ends. This CDR3 region has 14 residues.

As to this clonotype: Mismatch with germline at one junction end may stem from a read error. The CDR3 region is CASTWGETQYF. For the CDR3, the DNA is TGTGCAAGCACGTGGGGCGAGACCCAGTACTTC. The chain combines TRBV6-2 or TRBV6-3 with TRBJ2-5, with D possibly being TRBD1 (5 bases). CDR1 is MNHEY and CDR2 is SVGEGT in the germline V gene. The length of the CDR3 is 11 residues.